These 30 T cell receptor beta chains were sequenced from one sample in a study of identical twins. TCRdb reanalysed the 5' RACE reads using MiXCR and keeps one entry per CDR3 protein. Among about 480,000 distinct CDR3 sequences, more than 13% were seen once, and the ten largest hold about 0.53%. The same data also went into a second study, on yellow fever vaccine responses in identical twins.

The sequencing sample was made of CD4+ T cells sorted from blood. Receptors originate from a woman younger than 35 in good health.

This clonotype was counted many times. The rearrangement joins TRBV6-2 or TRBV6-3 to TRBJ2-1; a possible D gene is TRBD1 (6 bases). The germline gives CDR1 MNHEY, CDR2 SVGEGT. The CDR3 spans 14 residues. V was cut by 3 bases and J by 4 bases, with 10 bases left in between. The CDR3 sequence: CASSYRGQYNEQFF. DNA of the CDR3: TGTGCCAGCAGTTATAGGGGACAATACAATGAGCAGTTCTTC.

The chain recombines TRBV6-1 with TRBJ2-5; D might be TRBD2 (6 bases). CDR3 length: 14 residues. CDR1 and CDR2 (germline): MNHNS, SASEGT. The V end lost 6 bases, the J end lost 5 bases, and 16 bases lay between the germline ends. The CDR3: CASRREARGETQYF. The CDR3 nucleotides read TGTGCCAGCAGGCGGGAAGCGAGAGGGGAGACCCAGTACTTC.

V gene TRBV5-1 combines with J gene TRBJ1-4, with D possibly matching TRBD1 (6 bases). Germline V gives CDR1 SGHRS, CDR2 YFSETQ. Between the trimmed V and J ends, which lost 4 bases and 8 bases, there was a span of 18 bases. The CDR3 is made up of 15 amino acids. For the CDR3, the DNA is TGCGCCAGCAGCCCCACCGGGACAACGGAGGAAAAACTGTTTTTT. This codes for CASSPTGTTEEKLFF.

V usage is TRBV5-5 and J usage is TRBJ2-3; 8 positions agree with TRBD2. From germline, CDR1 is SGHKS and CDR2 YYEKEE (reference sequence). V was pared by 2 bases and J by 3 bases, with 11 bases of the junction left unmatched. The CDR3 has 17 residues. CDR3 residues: CASSFQSGTRVTDTQYF. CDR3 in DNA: TGTGCCAGCAGCTTTCAATCCGGGACTAGAGTGACAGATACGCAGTATTTT.

CDR3 protein: CASDVLGGQPQHF. CDR3 DNA: TGTGCCAGCGATGTGCTAGGCGGACAGCCCCAGCATTTT. This chain links TRBV27 with TRBJ1-5; D is unresolved. CDR3 length: 13 residues. Looked up from germline, CDR1 is MNHEY and CDR2 is SMNVEV (reference sequence). V was cut by 8 bases and J by 7 bases, with 15 bases left in between.

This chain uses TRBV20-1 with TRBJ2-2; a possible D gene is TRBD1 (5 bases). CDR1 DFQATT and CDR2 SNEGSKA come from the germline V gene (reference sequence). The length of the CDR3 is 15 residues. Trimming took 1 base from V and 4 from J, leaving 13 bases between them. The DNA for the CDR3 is TGCAGTGCTAGAGTTCCGAGGACACCCACCGGGGAGCTGTTTTTT. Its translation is CSARVPRTPTGELFF.

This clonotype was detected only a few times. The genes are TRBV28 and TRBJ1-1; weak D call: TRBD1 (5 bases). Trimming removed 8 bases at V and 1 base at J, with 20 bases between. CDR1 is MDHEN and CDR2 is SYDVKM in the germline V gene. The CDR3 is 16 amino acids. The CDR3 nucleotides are TGTGCCAGCCGCCCGAGCTGGGGGGAAACGAACACTGAAGCTTTCTTT. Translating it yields CASRPSWGETNTEAFF. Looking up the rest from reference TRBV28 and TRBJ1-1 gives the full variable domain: DVKVTQSSRYLVKRTGEKVFLECVQDMDHENMFWYRQDPGLGLRLIYFSYDVKMKEKGDIPEGYSVSREKKERFSLILESASTNQTSMYLCASRPSWGETNTEAFFGQGTRLTVV.

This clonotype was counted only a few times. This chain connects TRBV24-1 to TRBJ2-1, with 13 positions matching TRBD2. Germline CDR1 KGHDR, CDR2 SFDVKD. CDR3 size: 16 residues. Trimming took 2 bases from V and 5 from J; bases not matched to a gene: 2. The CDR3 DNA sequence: TGTGCCACCAGTGATTCTGGGACTAGCGGGAACAATGAGCAGTTCTTC. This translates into CATSDSGTSGNNEQFF.

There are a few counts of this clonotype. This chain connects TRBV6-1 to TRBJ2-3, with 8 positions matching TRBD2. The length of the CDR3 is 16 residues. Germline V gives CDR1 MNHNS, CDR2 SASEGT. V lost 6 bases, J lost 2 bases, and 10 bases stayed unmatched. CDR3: CASRRRGLGDTDTQYF. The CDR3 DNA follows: TGTGCCAGCAGACGACGGGGACTAGGTGACACAGATACGCAGTATTTT.

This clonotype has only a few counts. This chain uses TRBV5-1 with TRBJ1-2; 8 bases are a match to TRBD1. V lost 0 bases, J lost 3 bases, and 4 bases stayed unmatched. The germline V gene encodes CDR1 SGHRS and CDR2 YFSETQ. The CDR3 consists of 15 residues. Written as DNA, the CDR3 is TGCGCCAGCAGCTTGGTGGCAGGGGGCGACTATGGCTACACCTTC. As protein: CASSLVAGGDYGYTF.

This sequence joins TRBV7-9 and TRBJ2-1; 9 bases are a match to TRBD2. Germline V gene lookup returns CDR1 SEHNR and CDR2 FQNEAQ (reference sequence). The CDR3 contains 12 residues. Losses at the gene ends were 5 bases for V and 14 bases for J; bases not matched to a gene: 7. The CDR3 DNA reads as TGTGCCAGCAGCCAGGGACTAGCCGGGGAGTTCTTC. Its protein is CASSQGLAGEFF.

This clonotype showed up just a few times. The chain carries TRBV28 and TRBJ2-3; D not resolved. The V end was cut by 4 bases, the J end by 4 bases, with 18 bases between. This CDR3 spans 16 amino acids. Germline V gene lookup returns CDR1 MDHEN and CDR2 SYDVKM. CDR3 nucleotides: TGTGCCAGCAGTTCCCGTGGCCGCCCAGTCCCAGATACGCAGTATTTT. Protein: CASSSRGRPVPDTQYF.

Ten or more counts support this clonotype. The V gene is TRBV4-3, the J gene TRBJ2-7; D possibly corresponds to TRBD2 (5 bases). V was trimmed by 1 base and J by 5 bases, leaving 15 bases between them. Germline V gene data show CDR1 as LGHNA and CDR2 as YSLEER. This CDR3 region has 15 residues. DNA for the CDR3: TGCGCCAGCAGCCAAGGTACCACTAGGTTCGACGAGCAGTACTTC. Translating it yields CASSQGTTRFDEQYF.

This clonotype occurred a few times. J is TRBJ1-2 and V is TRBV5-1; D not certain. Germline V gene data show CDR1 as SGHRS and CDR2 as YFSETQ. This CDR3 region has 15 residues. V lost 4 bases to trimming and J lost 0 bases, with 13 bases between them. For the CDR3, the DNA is TGCGCCAGCAGCGCCACGGCAGGTGCTAACTATGGCTACACCTTC. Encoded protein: CASSATAGANYGYTF. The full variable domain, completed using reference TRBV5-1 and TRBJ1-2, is KAGVTQTPRYLIKTRGQQVTLSCSPISGHRSVSWYQQTPGQGLQFLFEYFSETQRNKGNFPGRFSGRQFSNSRSEMNVSTLELGDSALYLCASSATAGANYGYTFGSGTRLTVV.

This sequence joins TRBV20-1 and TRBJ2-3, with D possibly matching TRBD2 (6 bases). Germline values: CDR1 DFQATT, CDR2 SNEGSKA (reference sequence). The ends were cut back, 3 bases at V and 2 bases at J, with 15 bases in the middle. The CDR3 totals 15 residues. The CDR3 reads CSASANSGVTDTQYF. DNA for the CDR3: TGCAGTGCTAGTGCCAATAGCGGAGTCACAGATACGCAGTATTTT.

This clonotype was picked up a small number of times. The CDR3 is CATSDRTRGGVGELFF. In DNA form, the CDR3 reads TGTGCCACCAGTGACCGGACTAGAGGAGGGGTCGGGGAGCTGTTTTTT. The chain employs TRBV24-1 and TRBJ2-2; 7 nucleotides match TRBD2. V dropped 4 bases and J dropped 7; count of bases not matched to a gene: 11. This CDR3 spans 16 amino acids. From germline, CDR1 is KGHDR and CDR2 SFDVKD.

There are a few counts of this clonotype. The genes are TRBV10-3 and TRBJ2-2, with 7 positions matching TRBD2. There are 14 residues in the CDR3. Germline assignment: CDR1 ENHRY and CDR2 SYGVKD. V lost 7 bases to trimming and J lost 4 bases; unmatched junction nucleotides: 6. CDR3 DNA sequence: TGTGCCATCAAGGGAGGGTGGAGCACCGGGGAGCTGTTTTTT. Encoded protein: CAIKGGWSTGELFF.

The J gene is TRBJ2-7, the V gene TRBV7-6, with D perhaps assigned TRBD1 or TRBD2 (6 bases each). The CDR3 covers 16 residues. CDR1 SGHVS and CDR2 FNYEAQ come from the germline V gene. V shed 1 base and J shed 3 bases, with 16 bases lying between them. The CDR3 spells CASSLGNGGGIYEQYF. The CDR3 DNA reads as TGTGCCAGCAGCTTAGGAAACGGGGGCGGAATCTACGAGCAGTACTTC.

The CDR3 nucleotides are TGTGCCAGCAGCTTAGCGGTGGGCGGATCTGGGGCCAACGTCCTGACTTTC. Protein: CASSLAVGGSGANVLTF. The rearrangement uses TRBV7-8 and TRBJ2-6; the D is unclear. The CDR3 sequence is 17 residues long. V shed 0 bases and J shed 1 base, with 10 bases lying between them. Per the germline V gene, CDR1 is SGHVS and CDR2 is FQNEAQ. The full variable domain, rest sourced from reference TRBV7-8 and TRBJ2-6, is GAGVSQSPRYKVAKRGQDVALRCDPISGHVSLFWYQQALGQGPEFLTYFQNEAQLDKSGLPSDRFFAERPEGSVSTLKIQRTQQEDSAVYLCASSLAVGGSGANVLTFGAGSRLTVL.

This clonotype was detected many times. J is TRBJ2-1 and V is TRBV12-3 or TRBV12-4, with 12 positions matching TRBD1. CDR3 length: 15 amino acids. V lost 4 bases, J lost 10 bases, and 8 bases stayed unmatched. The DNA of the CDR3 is TGTGCCAGCAGTTCCTCCGGGACAGGGGGCGGGGAGCAGTTCTTC. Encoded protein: CASSSSGTGGGEQFF.

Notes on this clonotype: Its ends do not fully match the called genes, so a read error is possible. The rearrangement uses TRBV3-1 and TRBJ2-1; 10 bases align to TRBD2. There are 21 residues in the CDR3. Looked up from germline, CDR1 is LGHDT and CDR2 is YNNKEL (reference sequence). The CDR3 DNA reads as TGTGCCAGCAGCCTTCCCGGGCGGGAACTAGCGGGACTAAGCTCCTTCAATGAGCAGTTCTTC. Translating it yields CASSLPGRELAGLSSFNEQFF.

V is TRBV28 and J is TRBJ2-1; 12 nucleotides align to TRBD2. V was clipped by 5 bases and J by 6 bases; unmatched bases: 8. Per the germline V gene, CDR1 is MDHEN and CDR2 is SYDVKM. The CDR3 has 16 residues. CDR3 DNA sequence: TGTGCCAGCAGTCGACTAGCGGGAGATGGATCCAATGAGCAGTTCTTC. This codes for CASSRLAGDGSNEQFF.

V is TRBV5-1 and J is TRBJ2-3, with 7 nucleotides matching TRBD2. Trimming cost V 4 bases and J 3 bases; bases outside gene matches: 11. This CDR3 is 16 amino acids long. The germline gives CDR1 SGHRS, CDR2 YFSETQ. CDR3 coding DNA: TGCGCCAGCAGCCTCCGGAATAGCGGGCGAACAGATACGCAGTATTTT. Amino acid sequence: CASSLRNSGRTDTQYF.

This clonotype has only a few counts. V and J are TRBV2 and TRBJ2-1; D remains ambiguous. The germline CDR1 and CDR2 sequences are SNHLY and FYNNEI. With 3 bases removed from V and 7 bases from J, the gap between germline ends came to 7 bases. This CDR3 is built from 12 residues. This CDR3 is CASSDDRNEQFF. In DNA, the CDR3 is TGTGCCAGCAGTGACGACCGAAATGAGCAGTTCTTC.

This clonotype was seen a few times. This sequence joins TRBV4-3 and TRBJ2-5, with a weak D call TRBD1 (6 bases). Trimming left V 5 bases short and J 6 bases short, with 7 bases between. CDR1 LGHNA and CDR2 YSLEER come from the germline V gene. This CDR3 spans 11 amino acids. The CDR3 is CASSTGKTQYF. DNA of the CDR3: TGCGCCAGCAGCACAGGGAAGACCCAGTACTTC.

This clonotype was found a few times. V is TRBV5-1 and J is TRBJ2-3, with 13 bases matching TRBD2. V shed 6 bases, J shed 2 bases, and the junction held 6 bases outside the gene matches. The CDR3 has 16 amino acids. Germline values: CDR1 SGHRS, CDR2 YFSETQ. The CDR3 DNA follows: TGCGCCAGCACTCGACTAGCGGGGGGTTCCACAGATACGCAGTATTTT. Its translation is CASTRLAGGSTDTQYF.

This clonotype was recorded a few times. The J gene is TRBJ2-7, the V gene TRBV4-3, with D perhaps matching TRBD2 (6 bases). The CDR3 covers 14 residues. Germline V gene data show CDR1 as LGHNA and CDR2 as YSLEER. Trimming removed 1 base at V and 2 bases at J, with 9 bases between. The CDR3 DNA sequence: TGCGCCAGCAGCCAAGGTCTAGCGACCTACGAGCAGTACTTC. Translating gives CASSQGLATYEQYF.

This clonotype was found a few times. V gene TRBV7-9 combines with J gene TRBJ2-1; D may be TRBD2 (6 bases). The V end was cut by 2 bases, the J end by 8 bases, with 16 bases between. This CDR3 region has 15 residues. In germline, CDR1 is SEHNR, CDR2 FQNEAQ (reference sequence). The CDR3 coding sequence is TGTGCCAGCAGCTTATGGAGAACTAGCACGGATGAGCAGTTCTTC. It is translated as CASSLWRTSTDEQFF.

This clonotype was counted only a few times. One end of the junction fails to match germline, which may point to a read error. The CDR3 DNA is TGTGCCAGCAGCAACCAGGCGGGACCGAATTTT. As protein: CASSNQAGPNF. V is TRBV11-2 and J is TRBJ2-3; D might be TRBD2 (6 bases). CDR1 and CDR2 from the germline V gene are SGHAT and FQNNGV. The CDR3 loop spans 11 amino acids.

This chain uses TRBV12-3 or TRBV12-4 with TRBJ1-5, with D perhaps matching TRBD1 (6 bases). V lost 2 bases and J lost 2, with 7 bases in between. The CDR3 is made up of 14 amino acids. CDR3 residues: CASSLKGGNQPQHF. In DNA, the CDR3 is TGTGCCAGCAGTTTAAAGGGGGGCAATCAGCCCCAGCATTTT.